This entry lists 10 T cell receptor beta chains sequenced from one sample in a study of shared clonotypes between healthy human individuals. Profiled with immunoSEQ multiplex PCR; TCRdb holds only in-frame clones, not every one. Counted here are about 1.9 million clones, about 93% occurring once; the ten biggest clones make up about 1.6%. As defined, naive CD8 cells were CD45RO-negative and positively selected for CCR7, with terminally differentiated effector memory CD45RA+ cells excluded. Sequencing input: naive CD8+ T cells from PBMCs. Receptors originate from a man aged 18-30 years in good health. Some clones in this sample may be carry-over from other donors' samples.

Remarks on this clone: Other DNA sequences within the sample encode an identical CDR3. The chain couples TRBV27 to TRBJ2-7; possible D gene TRBD2, 5 bases. Between the trimmed V and J ends, which lost 2 bases and 0 bases, there was a span of 11 bases. The CDR3 is 15 amino acids. Per germline, CDR1 MNHEY and CDR2 SMNVEV (reference sequence). The CDR3 DNA reads TGTGCCAGCAGTTTACGGGGAAGGAGCTCCTACGAGCAGTACTTC. Its protein product is CASSLRGRSSYEQYF.

The chain uses TRBV19 and TRBJ2-2; perhaps TRBD2 as D (5 bases). Germline V CDR1 and CDR2: LNHDA, SQIVND (reference sequence). CDR3 length: 15 residues. V was shortened by 6 bases and J by 4 bases, with 15 bases between the two germline ends. CDR3 region: CASRHISDRTGELFF. The CDR3 nucleotides are TGTGCCAGTAGACACATTAGCGACCGCACCGGGGAGCTGTTTTTT.

The rearrangement joins TRBV5-1 to TRBJ2-7, with TRBD2 as a possible D gene (5 bases). The CDR3 contains 14 residues. Trimming pared 2 bases from V and 2 bases from J, leaving 11 bases between. Germline CDR1 is SGHRS and CDR2 is YFSETQ. The CDR3 DNA is TGCGCCAGCAGCTTAGCGGTGAGCACCTACGAGCAGTACTTC. Its translation is CASSLAVSTYEQYF.

This chain connects TRBV21-1 to TRBJ2-7; the DNA was not compared with TRBD1, the D call given in the table. TRBV21-1 is classified as a pseudogene. The CDR3 has 20 residues. This CDR3 reads CASSTKNPAPAQGKSYEQYF. CDR3 DNA: TGTGCCAGCAGCACCAAAAACCCTGCCCCGGCCCAGGGAAAGTCCTACGAGCAGTACTTC.

This clone was detected a few times. Within the sample, other DNA sequences also encode this same CDR3. This chain uses TRBV11-2 with TRBJ2-3; D remains ambiguous. Germline V gene data show CDR1 as SGHAT and CDR2 as FQNNGV. The CDR3 runs 12 residues. With 2 bases removed from V and 3 bases from J, the gap between germline ends came to 3 bases. CDR3 nucleotides: TGTGCCAGCAGCTTACGGACAGATACGCAGTATTTT. Translating gives CASSLRTDTQYF.

This clone was seen once. The chain combines TRBV27 with TRBJ2-3; the D gene is possibly TRBD1 (6 bases). This CDR3 spans 15 amino acids. In germline, CDR1 is MNHEY, CDR2 SMNVEV (reference sequence). V was clipped by 4 bases and J by 0 bases, with 11 bases between them. Written as DNA, the CDR3 is TGTGCCAGCAGTTCACCGGGACACAGCACAGATACGCAGTATTTT. Translating it yields CASSSPGHSTDTQYF.

V usage is TRBV18 and J usage is TRBJ2-6, with D maybe TRBD2 (6 bases). The CDR3 contains 17 residues. Germline CDR1 reads KGHSH; CDR2 reads LQKENI. V was pared by 3 bases and J by 0 bases, with 12 bases between. DNA for the CDR3: TGTGCCAGCTCACCGGCGGAGGGACTCTCTGGGGCCAACGTCCTGACTTTC. Its translation: CASSPAEGLSGANVLTF.

The genes are TRBV7-6 and TRBJ1-3; no reliable D call. This CDR3 has 14 residues. Germline CDR1 is SGHVS and CDR2 is FNYEAQ. V lost 3 bases and J 0 bases, leaving 6 bases between the germline ends. The CDR3 DNA reads TGTGCCAGCAGCTTCGCAATCTCTGGAAACACCATATATTTT. Residues: CASSFAISGNTIYF.

This CDR3 is CASSHGTGAYGYTF. The CDR3 coding sequence is TGCGCCAGCAGCCACGGGACAGGGGCCTATGGCTACACCTTC. This rearrangement joins TRBV4-1 to TRBJ1-2; 10 bases agree with TRBD1. The CDR3 is made up of 14 amino acids. Germline CDR1 and CDR2: MGHRA and YSYEKL. The V and J ends lost 3 bases and 4 bases, in that order; junction bases with no gene match: 2.

The V call is TRBV14, the J call TRBJ2-1; TRBD2 aligns across 8 bases. J gave up 2 bases and V 0 bases, and 12 bases lay outside the gene matches. The CDR3 spans 19 residues. The germline gives CDR1 SGHDN, CDR2 FVKESK. Written as DNA, the CDR3 is TGTGCCAGCAGCCAAGAAGGCAGATTGGCGGGAGGCGCCTACAATGAGCAGTTCTTC. This sequence encodes CASSQEGRLAGGAYNEQFF.